This TCR beta chain originates from a study of T cell repertoires in cytomegalovirus infection. Study context: From public TCR beta signatures came an indication of both CMV infection and matching HLA type.

Study-level results: The response measured ex vivo was dominated by TCR beta clonotypes (HLA-C-restricted and CMV-specific). Cumulated frequencies of public TCR beta families served to identify carriers of CMV plus the relevant HLA.

The CDR3 runs to 16 residues. V was clipped by 4 bases and J by 5 bases, with 20 bases between them. Germline-derived CDR1 and CDR2 are LGHDT and YNNKEL (reference sequence). TCRdb called the reads again in MiXCR, with one record for every CDR3 protein. The sample has approximately 110,000 distinct CDR3 sequences; about a tenth are singletons. The sample holds many counts of this clonotype. Its specificity is not known. The sequence was obtained from a human donor in good health (CMV status not recorded). Some clones in this sample may be carry-over from other donors' samples. The chain carries TRBV3-1 and TRBJ2-5; D might be TRBD2 (5 bases). Sequenced sample: PBMCs, sequenced either directly or after in vitro stimulation (not recorded which). The CDR3 protein is CASSPPSMKCRETQYF. CDR3 coding DNA: TGTGCCAGCAGCCCGCCTAGCATGAAGTGTAGGGAGACCCAGTACTTC.